The entry that follows covers one TCR beta chain sequence. The antigen is undetermined. Data came from immunoSEQ multiplex PCR; TCRdb stores just in-frame clones and leaves some out. The sample records some 15,000 clones, around 90% being singletons. The entry originates in a study of circulating and synovial CD4+ cells in juvenile arthritis. Study-wide findings and caveats: Some such blood samples were as oligoclonal as synovium. CPL and bulk CD4 samples differed at least tenfold in T cell genomes. These blood cells shared more CDR3 sequences with synovium than bulk blood.

The V segment lost 0 bases and the J segment 2 bases; nucleotides outside the gene matches: 12. CDR1 is MNHEY, CDR2 SMNVEV, per germline (reference sequence). The CDR3 runs to 20 residues. This TCR was recovered from a human donor with juvenile idiopathic arthritis. The rearrangement uses TRBV27 and TRBJ2-5, with 13 bases matching TRBD2. Sequences were obtained from CD4+ T cells from blood. Here the CDR3 DNA reads TGTGCCAGCAGTTTATCGATGAAGGGACTAGCGGGGATCCAACAAGAGACCCAGTACTTC. Its protein is CASSLSMKGLAGIQQETQYF.